This record concerns one T cell receptor beta chain sequence. The antigen remains undetermined. The material for each subset, its genomic DNA, was split evenly across several immunoSEQ plates. This table comes from immunoSEQ multiplex PCR, and its TCRdb copy is limited to in-frame clones, with some not included. In the table there are 650,000 to 700,000 clones, 90% of which are singletons. This entry comes from a study of shared clonotypes between healthy human individuals. Whole-study findings and limits: Few donors limited the genetic and exposure-history diversity represented.

The TCR sequence derives from a man aged 18 to 30 in good health. Some clones in this sample may be carry-over from other donors' samples. The sequencing sample was made of memory CD8+ T cells from PBMCs. Subset here: CD45RO+ cells pooled with CCR7-negative TemRA cells.

The CDR3 DNA sequence: TGTGCCAGCAGCTTTTTCCCGGACAGGGACTATGGCTACACCTTC. Translating gives CASSFFPDRDYGYTF. This chain uses TRBV6-5 with TRBJ1-2; TRBD1 agrees at 8 bases. The germline CDR1 and CDR2 sequences are MNHEY and SVGAGI. J gave up 3 bases and V 6 bases, and 9 bases lay outside the gene matches. The CDR3 consists of 15 residues.